The clone carrying this T cell receptor beta chain has a count of ten or more. V lost 8 bases, J lost 4 bases, and 13 bases lay in between. Germline V CDR1 and CDR2: MNHNS, SASEGT. CDR3 size: 13 residues. These data belong to a study of T cells in Graves' hyperthyroidism and ophthalmopathy. Amplified TCR beta CDR3 regions came from RNA transcripts. When the TCR CDR3 underwent first-round RT-PCR, the HTBI primer set was used. In TCRdb, the multiplex PCR reads were re-called with MiXCR into one record per CDR3 protein. The sample has 650,000 to 700,000 distinct CDR3 sequences, about 18% seen once. Sequencing was done on a sample of blood. The clonotype comes from a man aged 45-60 years with Graves' hyperthyroidism. The rearrangement joins TRBV6-1 to TRBJ2-3; D uncertain. The CDR3 region is CASFFSFPDTQYF. The DNA for the CDR3 is TGTGCCAGCTTCTTCTCCTTCCCAGATACGCAGTATTTT.